The 7 T cell receptor beta chains in this list originate from one sample, sequenced in a study. Cells sorted as Tregs were CD4+, CD25+ and CD127-/low. TCRdb analysed the 5' RACE reads with MiXCR anew, one entry per CDR3 protein. Of fewer than 65,000 distinct CDR3 sequences listed, around 21% are singletons. The sample consisted of tumor-infiltrating Tregs sorted from the breast tumor. The receptors here all came from a female donor with breast cancer.

The chain joins TRBV5-1 to TRBJ2-3, with TRBD2 matching over 7 bases. This CDR3 has 13 amino acids. The V gene end was trimmed by 1 base and the J gene end by 8 bases; junction bases not matched to a gene: 4. Per the germline V gene, CDR1 is SGHRS and CDR2 is YFSETQ. CDR3 amino acids: CASSLISGGTQYF. In DNA, the CDR3 is TGCGCCAGCAGCTTGATCTCGGGGGGTACGCAGTATTTT.

The CDR3 spells CASSLVDTQYF. CDR3 in DNA: TGTGCCAGCAGCTTAGTGGATACGCAGTATTTT. The J gene is TRBJ2-3, the V gene TRBV7-2; D is unresolved. This CDR3 is 11 amino acids long. Germline CDR1 reads SGHTA; CDR2 reads FQGNSA. The germline V and J ends were trimmed by 1 base and 6 bases, with 2 bases remaining between them.

This clonotype was seen ten or more times. The V call is TRBV5-6, the J call TRBJ2-7; the D is unclear. Per the germline V gene, CDR1 is SGHDT and CDR2 is YYEEEE. Trimming took off 0 bases at V and 5 bases at J, with 3 bases between the two ends. The CDR3 covers 11 residues. CDR3 in amino acids: CASSLGHEQYF. The DNA of the CDR3 is TGTGCCAGCAGCTTGGGGCACGAGCAGTACTTC.

This clonotype was detected ten times or more. V and J are TRBV5-1 and TRBJ2-7, with 9 positions matching TRBD2. The CDR3 covers 14 residues. Losses at the gene ends were 2 bases for V and 4 bases for J; bases not matched to a gene: 4. Germline V gene lookup returns CDR1 SGHRS and CDR2 YFSETQ. This chain's CDR3 is CASSFASGKYEQYF. The CDR3 coding sequence is TGCGCCAGCAGCTTCGCTAGCGGGAAATACGAGCAGTACTTC.

This clonotype has ten or more counts. This chain links TRBV20-1 with TRBJ2-3; 14 nucleotides agree with TRBD2. V was pared by 1 base and J by 5 bases, with 5 bases of the junction left unmatched. Germline CDR1 DFQATT, CDR2 SNEGSKA (reference sequence). The CDR3 extends over 16 amino acids. DNA of the CDR3: TGCAGTGCTAGAGGTCCGGGACTAGCGGGAGTAGATACGCAGTATTTT. Protein sequence: CSARGPGLAGVDTQYF.

J is TRBJ2-1 and V is TRBV5-1; the match to TRBD2 covers 13 bases. V lost 1 base to trimming and J lost 6 bases; unmatched junction nucleotides: 4. From germline, CDR1 is SGHRS and CDR2 YFSETQ. The CDR3 has 16 amino acids. CDR3 sequence reads: CASSLRLAGGPNEQFF. Here the CDR3 DNA reads TGCGCCAGCAGCTTGCGACTAGCGGGAGGACCCAATGAGCAGTTCTTC.

Details on this clonotype: A junction boundary mismatches the germline segment, possibly from a read error. The rearrangement uses TRBV10-2 and TRBJ2-1; TRBD1 is a possible D gene (5 bases). This CDR3 comprises 12 residues. Germline V gene lookup returns CDR1 WSHSY and CDR2 SAAADI. CDR3 sequence reads: CASKGSGNDQFF. CDR3 coding DNA: TGCGCCAGCAAGGGGTCAGGCAATGATCAGTTCTTC.